The 21 T cell receptor beta chains given below trace back to one sample, sequenced in a study of cytomegalovirus exposure and HLA in healthy donors. This PCR relied on a set of 60 Vbeta primers and 13 Jbeta primers. Assay used: immunoSEQ multiplex PCR; TCRdb lists only in-frame clones, some missing. Altogether about 160,000 clones are present, more than 65% being singletons, with the ten largest covering about 1.3%. Sequenced input: PBMCs. The receptors derive from a man aged 25 to 40 in good health and CMV-seronegative.

This chain joins TRBV5-4 and TRBJ2-3; TRBD2 matches 10 bases. Germline V gene data show CDR1 as SGHNT and CDR2 as YYREEE (reference sequence). Trimming removed 5 bases from V and 2 bases from J; junction bases left unmatched: 8. The CDR3 is made up of 16 amino acids. The CDR3 region has the DNA TGTGCCAGCAGGTCGAGCGGGGGGGAAACCACAGATACGCAGTATTTT. Encoded protein: CASRSSGGETTDTQYF. Complete variable domain (other parts from reference TRBV5-4 and TRBJ2-3): ETGVTQSPTHLIKTRGQQVTLRCSSQSGHNTVSWYQQALGQGPQFIFQYYREEENGRGNFPPRFSGLQFPNYSSELNVNALELDDSALYLCASRSSGGETTDTQYFGPGTRLTVL.

The count of this clone is one. This CDR3 is CASSLTSQGTEAFF. The DNA for the CDR3 is TGTGCCAGCAGCTTAACGAGTCAGGGCACTGAAGCTTTCTTT. The gene calls are TRBV7-3 and TRBJ1-1, with TRBD1 as a possible D gene (5 bases). The CDR3 totals 14 residues. Trimming removed 0 bases at V and 4 bases at J, with 9 bases between. Looked up from germline, CDR1 is SGHTA and CDR2 is FQGTGA.

V gene TRBV30 combines with J gene TRBJ1-2; tentatively, D is TRBD1 (6 bases). V dropped 3 bases and J dropped 0 bases, with 20 bases sitting between them. Germline CDR1 is GTSNPN and CDR2 is SVGIG (reference sequence). The CDR3 length is 17 residues. CDR3 loop: CAWRYPGHGAANYGYTF. CDR3 bases: TGTGCCTGGAGATATCCGGGACACGGAGCAGCTAACTATGGCTACACCTTC.

V gene TRBV6-5 combines with J gene TRBJ1-3; D not certain. There are 13 residues in the CDR3. Germline V CDR1 and CDR2: MNHEY, SVGAGI. The germline V and J ends were trimmed by 5 bases and 3 bases, with 8 bases remaining between them. The DNA of the CDR3 is TGTGCCAGCAGTCAACTTATTGGAAACACCATATATTTT. This gives the protein CASSQLIGNTIYF.

This clone has a handful of counts. The genes are TRBV30 and TRBJ1-2; D possibly corresponds to TRBD1 (5 bases). The ends were cut back, 4 bases at V and 4 bases at J, with 13 bases in the middle. CDR1 is GTSNPN, CDR2 SVGIG, per germline (reference sequence). CDR3 length: 13 residues. The CDR3 bases are TGTGCCTGGAACCAGGGCTTGGGCTATGGCTACACCTTC. Its protein product is CAWNQGLGYGYTF. The full variable domain, in which reference TRBV30 and TRBJ1-2 provide the parts outside the CDR3, is SQTIHQWPATLVQPVGSPLSLECTVEGTSNPNLYWYRQAAGRGLQLLFYSVGIGQISSEVPQNLSASRPQDRQFILSSKKLLLSDSGFYLCAWNQGLGYGYTFGSGTRLTVV.

In its sample, this clone was seen once. This rearrangement joins TRBV9 to TRBJ2-1, with a possible D match to TRBD2 (5 bases). Trimming took off 3 bases at V and 9 bases at J, with 13 bases between the two ends. This CDR3 is 13 amino acids long. Per the germline V gene, CDR1 is SGDLS and CDR2 is YYNGEE. CDR3 sequence (DNA): TGTGCCAGCAGCGCATACACTAGTACTGAGCAGTTCTTC. Translation gives CASSAYTSTEQFF.

The chain carries TRBV4-2 and TRBJ2-7; 9 bases are a match to TRBD2. The CDR3 is 16 amino acids. Looked up from germline, CDR1 is LGHNA and CDR2 is YNFKEQ. The V segment lost 0 bases and the J segment 2 bases; nucleotides outside the gene matches: 5. In nucleotides, the CDR3 is TGTGCCAGCAGCCAAGACTCGACTAGCGGTACCTACGAGCAGTACTTC. Translating it yields CASSQDSTSGTYEQYF.

The chain couples TRBV6-6 to TRBJ2-7; 8 bases map to TRBD1. Germline V gene lookup returns CDR1 MNHNY and CDR2 SVGAGI (reference sequence). V gave up 4 bases and J gave up 5 bases; unmatched junction bases: 7. The CDR3 loop spans 14 amino acids. CDR3 DNA sequence: TGTGCCAGCAGTTTACGACAGGGGTCACACGAGCAGTACTTC. Translating it yields CASSLRQGSHEQYF.

The chain links TRBV5-1 to TRBJ2-7; 8 bases map to TRBD2. Germline-derived CDR1 and CDR2 are SGHRS and YFSETQ. V shed 4 bases and J 1 base; nucleotides not matched to a gene: 16. The CDR3 loop spans 18 amino acids. CDR3 residues: CASSPRGGLAGPSYEQYF. The CDR3 nucleotides read TGCGCCAGCAGCCCGAGGGGGGGGTTAGCGGGACCTTCCTACGAGCAGTACTTC.

The chain uses TRBV7-9 and TRBJ2-7, with TRBD2 matching over 12 bases. The ends lost 1 base at V and 6 bases at J; junction bases unmatched: 7. There are 16 residues in the CDR3. Germline CDR1 and CDR2: SEHNR and FQNEAQ (reference sequence). CDR3 loop: CASSLVTTSGSLEQYF. CDR3 coding DNA: TGTGCCAGCAGCTTAGTCACGACTAGCGGGAGTCTCGAGCAGTACTTC.

This clone showed up just a few times. This chain uses TRBV7-3 with TRBJ1-3; no clear D gene. The CDR3 is 14 residues long. V was pared by 5 bases and J by 7 bases, with 15 bases between. Germline V gene data show CDR1 as SGHTA and CDR2 as FQGTGA. The CDR3 protein is CASSTTRNANTIYF. Here the CDR3 DNA reads TGTGCCAGCAGCACAACCCGAAACGCCAACACCATATATTTT.

The V gene is TRBV5-1, the J gene TRBJ1-4; 7 nucleotides match TRBD1. This CDR3 comprises 14 residues. J gave up 2 bases and V 4 bases, and 2 bases lay outside the gene matches. Germline V gene data show CDR1 as SGHRS and CDR2 as YFSETQ. The CDR3 loop is CASSPGGTNEKLFF. CDR3 sequence (DNA): TGCGCCAGCAGCCCAGGGGGTACTAATGAAAAACTGTTTTTT. Full variable domain (missing parts from reference TRBV5-1 and TRBJ1-4): KAGVTQTPRYLIKTRGQQVTLSCSPISGHRSVSWYQQTPGQGLQFLFEYFSETQRNKGNFPGRFSGRQFSNSRSEMNVSTLELGDSALYLCASSPGGTNEKLFFGSGTQLSVL.

In its sample, this clone was seen a few times. The V call is TRBV19, the J call TRBJ1-4; tentatively, D is TRBD1 (6 bases). Germline V gives CDR1 LNHDA, CDR2 SQIVND (reference sequence). V lost 3 bases and J 8 bases, leaving 13 bases between the germline ends. CDR3 length: 14 amino acids. In DNA form, the CDR3 reads TGTGCCAGTAGTATCAGGGGAACAGGGGAAAAACTGTTTTTT. Translated: CASSIRGTGEKLFF.

This rearrangement joins TRBV18 to TRBJ1-1, with unresolved D. Per germline, CDR1 KGHSH and CDR2 LQKENI. Trimming removed 9 bases from V and 3 bases from J, with 11 bases in between. This CDR3 comprises 12 residues. The CDR3 region is CASWRGDTEAFF. DNA of the CDR3: TGTGCCAGTTGGCGGGGAGACACTGAAGCTTTCTTT.

This clone has a handful of counts. The rearrangement joins TRBV6-5 to TRBJ2-7, with 13 bases identical to TRBD2. Germline V gives CDR1 MNHEY, CDR2 SVGAGI. The CDR3 consists of 15 residues. With 6 bases clipped from V and 3 bases from J, the junction kept 5 bases outside the gene matches. The CDR3 sequence: CASRPGLAGDYEQYF. In nucleotides, the CDR3 is TGTGCCAGCAGGCCTGGACTAGCGGGAGACTACGAGCAGTACTTC.

The chain links TRBV28 to TRBJ2-7; 7 nucleotides line up with TRBD2. The ends lost 5 bases at V and 0 bases at J; junction bases unmatched: 10. The CDR3 extends over 16 amino acids. Germline V lookup: CDR1 MDHEN, CDR2 SYDVKM. CDR3 coding DNA: TGTGCCAGCAGTCAGAAGCGGGACGCTATCTCCTACGAGCAGTACTTC. This translates into CASSQKRDAISYEQYF. The full variable domain, its missing parts supplied by reference TRBV28 and TRBJ2-7, is DVKVTQSSRYLVKRTGEKVFLECVQDMDHENMFWYRQDPGLGLRLIYFSYDVKMKEKGDIPEGYSVSREKKERFSLILESASTNQTSMYLCASSQKRDAISYEQYFGPGTRLTVT.

This clone was recorded a few times. The chain employs TRBV5-1 and TRBJ1-1; D is perhaps TRBD1 (5 bases). The CDR3 totals 13 residues. Trimming removed 7 bases at V and 4 bases at J, with 14 bases between. CDR1 SGHRS and CDR2 YFSETQ come from the germline V gene. For the CDR3, the DNA is TGCGCCAGCCACTTGCGGGGGGGCACTGAAGCTTTCTTT. Translated, it gives CASHLRGGTEAFF. Supplemented by reference TRBV5-1 and TRBJ1-1, the full variable domain reads KAGVTQTPRYLIKTRGQQVTLSCSPISGHRSVSWYQQTPGQGLQFLFEYFSETQRNKGNFPGRFSGRQFSNSRSEMNVSTLELGDSALYLCASHLRGGTEAFFGQGTRLTVV.

The chain has TRBV5-4 and TRBJ1-3; D is ambiguous. Trimming shortened V by 2 bases and J by 10 bases, and 19 bases separated the two germline ends. Germline V gene data show CDR1 as SGHNT and CDR2 as YYREEE (reference sequence). The CDR3 is 15 residues long. In nucleotides, the CDR3 is TGTGCCAGCAGCTTTTTCGGACTCACTCTTTCGACCATATATTTT. Translating gives CASSFFGLTLSTIYF.

Only one count was recorded for this clone. The genes are TRBV7-9 and TRBJ2-3; D might be TRBD1 (6 bases). This CDR3 contains 14 residues. The germline V gene encodes CDR1 SEHNR and CDR2 FQNEAQ (reference sequence). V lost 2 bases and J 4 bases, leaving 10 bases between the germline ends. The CDR3 region has the DNA TGTGCCAGCAGCTTACCACAGGGCGCAGATACGCAGTATTTT. Encoded protein: CASSLPQGADTQYF.

The chain joins TRBV10-1 to TRBJ2-3; TRBD1 matches at 8 bases. The ends lost 5 bases at V and 6 bases at J; junction bases unmatched: 4. The CDR3 spans 13 residues. Germline assignment: CDR1 WNHNN and CDR2 SYGVQD (reference sequence). For the CDR3, the DNA is TGCGCCAGCAGTTTAAGACAGGGGGATACGCAGTATTTT. Encoded protein: CASSLRQGDTQYF.

This clone was observed a handful of times. This rearrangement joins TRBV5-6 to TRBJ2-3, with D uncertain. From germline, CDR1 is SGHDT and CDR2 YYEEEE. The V end lost 5 bases, the J end lost 2 bases, and 9 bases lay between the germline ends. This CDR3 region has 13 residues. This chain's CDR3 is CASRTEITDTQYF. The DNA of the CDR3 is TGTGCCAGCAGGACTGAAATCACAGATACGCAGTATTTT.